This paragraph reports one T cell receptor (beta chain). The antigen is not known. Per germline, CDR1 DFQATT and CDR2 SNEGSKA (reference sequence). The CDR3 is made up of 14 amino acids. Germline trimming cut 5 bases from V and 6 bases from J; bases unmatched to any gene: 10. The data were taken from a study of post-analysis software for immune sequencing data. Each TCR beta cDNA library carried unique molecular identifiers. Between about 0.9 and 11 million T cells gave rise to around 500,000 cDNA molecules. One entry per CDR3 protein results from TCRdb running MiXCR on the PCR reads. The table lists about 200,000 distinct CDR3 sequences, 25% to 35% of them singletons. Notes on the study in general: Batch-matched samples strongly co-clustered by F measure. Roughly five TRBV segments were significantly more frequent in patients than in controls. TRBV5-6, TRBV5-1 and TRBV20-1 were among these segments.

The sequenced material came from blood. The chain joins TRBV20-1 to TRBJ2-7; 10 nucleotides line up with TRBD1. The clonotype comes from a girl aged 2-17 years with multiple sclerosis. This chain's CDR3 is CSAHRGQGLGEQYF. Written as DNA, the CDR3 is TGCAGTGCTCACAGGGGACAGGGGCTTGGCGAGCAGTACTTC.